This is a list of T cell receptor beta chains from one sample in a study of post-analysis software for immune sequencing data. In TCRdb, the PCR reads were re-called with MiXCR into one record per CDR3 protein. The sample lists about 380,000 distinct CDR3 sequences, roughly 38% seen once, with around 15% in the top ten. The sample was blood. The receptor set was obtained from a girl aged 10-17 years with multiple sclerosis. CDR3s include the opening cysteine and the closing phenylalanine or tryptophan. Fields, in order: V gene, J gene, clone size, D gene, CDR3 length, CDR3 protein, CDR3 DNA. D genes are given only for firm matches. Clone size, where shown, is once, few, many, or a class for clones that have expanded.

TRBV9	TRBJ2-3	NA	NA	18	CASSVGPSRGGGTDTQYF	TGTGCCAGCAGCGTAGGACCCTCCAGGGGGGGGGGCACAGATACGCAGTATTTT
TRBV29-1	TRBJ2-1	NA	NA	11	CSGTVYNEQFF	TGCAGCGGGACAGTATACAATGAGCAGTTCTTC
TRBV5-1	TRBJ2-1	few	NA	15	CASSLYSGGLDEQFF	TGCGCCAGCAGCTTGTACTCTGGGGGGCTCGATGAGCAGTTCTTC
TRBV7-2	TRBJ2-7	NA	TRBD1	14	CASSVTGGNYEQYF	TGTGCCAGCAGCGTAACAGGGGGCAATTACGAGCAGTACTTC
TRBV4-1	TRBJ2-7	few	TRBD1	15	CASSRVGQGAYEQYF	TGCGCCAGCAGCAGGGTTGGGCAGGGGGCCTACGAGCAGTACTTC
TRBV2	TRBJ2-1	NA	TRBD2	15	CASSLYPGGVNEQFF	TGTGCCAGCAGCCTCTACCCGGGGGGGGTAAATGAGCAGTTCTTC
TRBV9	TRBJ2-1	NA	NA	15	CASSVGGGGYNEQFF	TGTGCCAGCAGCGTAGGTGGTGGGGGGTACAATGAGCAGTTCTTC
TRBV4-1	TRBJ2-5	NA	NA	14	CASSQGTWGARRYF	TGCGCCAGCAGCCAAGGTACTTGGGGAGCACGTCGGTACTTC
TRBV7-6	TRBJ2-5	NA	NA	16	CASSLGWENPKETQYF	TGTGCCAGCAGCTTAGGATGGGAAAATCCCAAAGAGACCCAGTACTTC
TRBV6-2/TRBV6-3	TRBJ2-1	NA	TRBD1	17	CASSSQGGTGGWNEQFF	TGTGCCAGCAGTTCCCAGGGAGGGACAGGGGGCTGGAATGAGCAGTTCTTC
TRBV12-3/TRBV12-4	TRBJ2-5	many	TRBD1	13	CASSFGQAETQYF	TGTGCCAGCAGTTTCGGACAGGCAGAGACCCAGTACTTC
TRBV5-1	TRBJ1-2	NA	TRBD1	14	CASSLGTGEYGYTF	TGCGCCAGCAGCTTGGGGACAGGGGAGTATGGCTACACCTTC
TRBV5-5	TRBJ2-6	many	NA	15	CASSLLGSGANVLTF	TGTGCCAGCAGCTTGTTGGGTAGTGGGGCCAACGTCCTGACTTTC